This T cell receptor (beta chain) was retrieved from a study of T-cell memory formation after mild COVID-19. The study's findings and limits: CD4+ contracting clones were mainly CM and EM; CD8+ ones, EMRA.

The CDR3 is 15 amino acids. Per germline, CDR1 DFQATT and CDR2 SNEGSKA (reference sequence). Trimming removed 6 bases at V and 0 bases at J, with 17 bases between. One entry per CDR3 protein, called by TCRdb with MiXCR from the 5' RACE reads. The sample includes about 81,000 distinct CDR3 sequences, roughly 25% seen only once; the top ten take over 40%. On this clonotype itself: The antigen is undetermined.

The sample comprised PBMCs or a T cell subset sorted from them (not recorded which). The chain recombines TRBV20-1 with TRBJ1-2, with D perhaps TRBD1 (5 bases). This TCR was recovered from a man between 18 and 29 years old who had mild COVID-19 (a few samples of this study predate the infection). Cell type and time point are not known. CDR3 in amino acids: CSALGGEPANYGYTF. The CDR3 DNA reads TGCAGTGCCCTGGGGGGAGAGCCTGCTAACTATGGCTACACCTTC.